Listed below are T cell receptor beta chains from one sample, sequenced in a study of blood T cell repertoires in COVID-19. Sequenced by immunoSEQ multiplex PCR; TCRdb stores in-frame clones only, minus some. In the table there are about 260,000 clones, about 91% of which are singletons. What was sequenced was PBMCs or T cells enriched from blood (not recorded which). Source of these receptors: a man in his forties who had been exposed to COVID-19. Both conserved end residues are part of each CDR3. The order of the fields is V gene, D gene, clone size, J gene, CDR3 DNA, CDR3 protein. The D gene is left open where the match is weak. Clone size is given for some rows only: seen once, a few or many times, or a class if the clone is expanded.

>TRBV7-2|.|.|TRBJ2-3
TGTGCCAGCAGCTCCCGTGTCCGGGGTCCCACAGATACGCAGTATTTT
CASSSRVRGPTDTQYF
>TRBV5-6|.|once|TRBJ2-5
TGTGCCAGCAGCTTAAAACAGGGACAAGAGACCCAGTACTTC
CASSLKQGQETQYF
>TRBV11-3|TRBD1|.|TRBJ2-5
TGTGCCAGCAGCTTGGATGGACAGGCCGAACAAGAGACCCAGTACTTC
CASSLDGQAEQETQYF
>TRBV4-1|.|.|TRBJ2-1
TGCGCCAGCAGCCAAGATTCGATACAGAATTCCCACTACAATGAGCAGTTCTTC
CASSQDSIQNSHYNEQFF
>TRBV28|TRBD2|.|TRBJ2-1
TGTGCCAGCAGTTTAGCGGGAGGAGCCTACAATGAGCAGTTCTTC
CASSLAGGAYNEQFF
>TRBV24-1|TRBD1|.|TRBJ1-2
TGTGCCACCAGTGACCGGACAGGGGGCGGGTATGGCTACACCTTC
CATSDRTGGGYGYTF
>TRBV5-1|.|.|TRBJ1-5
TGCGCCAGCAGCTTCGGGGGGGGCCAGCCCCAGCATTTT
CASSFGGGQPQHF
>TRBV19|TRBD2|.|TRBJ2-1
TGTGCCAGTAGTATCCCGCGGGAGACGAGGAATGAGCAGTTCTTC
CASSIPRETRNEQFF
>TRBV15|.|.|TRBJ1-2
TGTGCCACCAGCAGAGGGGGAGGGGAGGGTGGCTACACCTTC
CATSRGGGEGGYTF
>TRBV6-1|.|.|TRBJ1-2
TGTGCCAGCAGTGAAGCGATTGGGGAGTACTATGGCTACACCTTC
CASSEAIGEYYGYTF
>TRBV12-3/TRBV12-4|TRBD1|.|TRBJ2-5
TGTGCCAGCAGGGGACAGGGGAAAGAGACCCAGTACTTC
CASRGQGKETQYF
>TRBV7-3|TRBD1|.|TRBJ2-7
TGTGCCAGCAGCCTGGACGCAGGGGGCTCCTACGAGCAGTACTTC
CASSLDAGGSYEQYF
>TRBV4-1|TRBD2|few|TRBJ2-5
TGCGCCAGCAGCCAAGAATCTCAAGTGGGGGGGAACCAGTACTTC
CASSQESQVGGNQYF
>TRBV24-1|.|.|TRBJ1-2
TGTGCCACCAGCTCCCTGGCAGGCTATGGCTACACCTTC
CATSSLAGYGYTF
>TRBV28|TRBD1|few|TRBJ1-2
TGTGCCAGCAATAAGGCACAGGGGGCCTATGGCTACACCTTC
CASNKAQGAYGYTF
>TRBV5-1|TRBD1|.|TRBJ2-7
TGCGCCAGCAGCTCCGCGGGACAGGGGGCTTTCGACGAGCAGTACTTC
CASSSAGQGAFDEQYF
>TRBV5-1|.|.|TRBJ2-7
TGCGCCAGCAGCACTGGACGTCAGGGGCCTTACGAGCAGTACTTC
CASSTGRQGPYEQYF
>TRBV3-1/TRBV3-2|TRBD1|.|TRBJ2-1
TGTGCCAGCAGCCAGGGACAGGGTGGGCTCGCAGTACCCAGCTCCTACAATGAGCAGTTCTTC
CASSQGQGGLAVPSSYNEQFF
>TRBV5-6|.|once|TRBJ2-5
TGTGCCAGCAGCTCCGAGTCGGGTGCCGAGACCCAGTACTTC
CASSSESGAETQYF
>TRBV15|TRBD1|.|TRBJ2-3
TGTGCCACCAGCAGAGATCGGGGACAGAGCACAGATACGCAGTATTTT
CATSRDRGQSTDTQYF
>TRBV30|TRBD1|.|TRBJ1-2
TGTGCCTGGGGTAGACAGGGAAATGGCTACACCTTC
CAWGRQGNGYTF
>TRBV10-1|.|.|TRBJ1-6
TGCGCCAGCAGTGAGAGGGTTGACAGGAGCTCCTATAATTCACCCCTCCACTTT
CASSERVDRSSYNSPLHF
>TRBV5-6|TRBD2|.|TRBJ2-7
TGTGCCAGCAGCTTGGTACTAGCGGGACGATACGAGCAGTACTTC
CASSLVLAGRYEQYF
>TRBV5-4|.|once|TRBJ2-5
TGTGCCAGCAGGGACAGCTCAGAGACCCAGTACTTC
CASRDSSETQYF
>TRBV7-9|TRBD2|.|TRBJ2-7
TGTGCCAGCAGCTTATCTAGCGGGAGAGGGTACGAGCAGTACTTC
CASSLSSGRGYEQYF
>TRBV5-1|.|few|TRBJ1-1
TGCGCCAGCAGCTTGCGGGGAATGAACACTGAAGCTTTCTTT
CASSLRGMNTEAFF
>TRBV5-8|TRBD1|.|TRBJ1-1
TGTGCCAGCAGCCCGGACAGGCCGCCCGGGACAGCTTTCTTT
CASSPDRPPGTAFF
>TRBV4-3|.|.|TRBJ1-2
TGCGCCAGCAGCCAAGAATCCCGACAGAACCACTATGGCTACACCTTC
CASSQESRQNHYGYTF
>TRBV5-4|TRBD2|few|TRBJ2-7
TGTGCCAGCAGCTATGGACTAGCGGGGAGTCTTGACGAGCAGTACTTC
CASSYGLAGSLDEQYF
>TRBV29-1|.|.|TRBJ1-1
TGCAGCGTTGAGGACACACAAGCCGTTGAAGCTTTCTTT
CSVEDTQAVEAFF
>TRBV28|TRBD1|.|TRBJ1-1
TGTGCCAGCACCCTTGCAGGGGGAACTGAAGCTTTCTTT
CASTLAGGTEAFF
>TRBV15|.|.|TRBJ1-5
TGTGCCACCAGTTCAGGGAATCAGCCCCAGCATTTT
CATSSGNQPQHF
>TRBV24-1|.|.|TRBJ2-2
TGTGCCACCAGTGACCACAGGTTGGGGACCGGGGAGCTGTTTTTT
CATSDHRLGTGELFF
>TRBV6-5|.|.|TRBJ1-3
TGTGCCAGCCCCAGCGTGGGAGCCGGAAACACCATATATTTT
CASPSVGAGNTIYF
>TRBV28|.|.|TRBJ2-2
TGTGCCAGCAGTACCATGGACCTCGCGAGGGACACCGGGGAGCTGTTTTTT
CASSTMDLARDTGELFF
>TRBV2|TRBD2|.|TRBJ2-7
TGTGCCAGCAGGCCGGGACTAGCGGGGAGCTCCTACGAGCAGTACTTC
CASRPGLAGSSYEQYF
>TRBV28|TRBD1|.|TRBJ1-1
TGTGCCAGCAGCACAAACAGGGGGGGATGGATGAACACTGAAGCTTTCTTT
CASSTNRGGWMNTEAFF
>TRBV18|.|.|TRBJ2-1
TGTGCCAGCTCTCGGTTCACGGACAATGAGCAGTTCTTC
CASSRFTDNEQFF
>TRBV24-1|TRBD2|.|TRBJ2-2
TGTGCCACCAGTGAAGGTCAACTTCTAGCGGGAGAGGGGGCCGGGGAGCTGTTTTTT
CATSEGQLLAGEGAGELFF
>TRBV9|TRBD2|.|TRBJ2-1
TGTGCCAGCAGCGGGAGCGGGAGTCCGTACAATGAGCAGTTCTTC
CASSGSGSPYNEQFF
>TRBV27|.|.|TRBJ2-7
TGTGCCAGCAGTACCTCGAGCTCCTACGAGCAGTACTTC
CASSTSSSYEQYF
>TRBV28|TRBD2|.|TRBJ2-1
TGTGCCAGCCGAGGGACTAACAACTACAATGAGCAGTTCTTC
CASRGTNNYNEQFF
>TRBV6-6|TRBD1|.|TRBJ1-2
TGTGCCAGCAGTTACTCGCAAGGGGGCAGTAACTATGGCTACACCTTC
CASSYSQGGSNYGYTF
>TRBV27|TRBD1|.|TRBJ1-2
TGTGCCAGCAGTTTTTTGGGACAGTCGGGCTACACCTTC
CASSFLGQSGYTF
>TRBV28|TRBD2|.|TRBJ2-2
TGTGCCAGCCACGGGGCGGGAGAGGGCACCGGGGAGCTGTTTTTT
CASHGAGEGTGELFF
>TRBV6-5|.|.|TRBJ1-1
TGTGCCAGCAGCCTGGGACATTCGAACACTGAAGCTTTCTTT
CASSLGHSNTEAFF
>TRBV27|.|.|TRBJ1-1
TGTGCCAGCAGTTTGACCCGGGACACTGAAGCTTTCTTT
CASSLTRDTEAFF
>TRBV19|TRBD1|once|TRBJ2-7
TGTGCCAGTAGTCAGCCAGGGACAGGGGACTACGAGCAGTACTTC
CASSQPGTGDYEQYF
>TRBV27|.|.|TRBJ2-3
TGTGCCAGCACCACGACTACACCATCCACAGATACGCAGTATTTT
CASTTTTPSTDTQYF
>TRBV9|.|.|TRBJ2-5
TGTGCCAGCAGCCCTAGACAGCCCCAAGAGACCCAGTACTTC
CASSPRQPQETQYF